One and the same sample provided the 4 T cell receptor beta chains below, sequenced in a study of molecular identifiers for immune sequencing clone quantification (dated by TCRdb to the late 2010s). Library preparation employed PCR. Sequencer: Illumina HiSeq 4000. TCRdb reworked the public reads: Q25 trimming with fastp, MiXCR clone assembly, productive beta chains retained. Here each entry gathers all rows of one CDR3 protein and keeps the most common genes and DNA. Present in this sample are over 600,000 distinct CDR3 sequences, just under 20% of which were seen just once. Of the sample, about 0.9% falls within the top ten clones. Sequencing was done on a sample of naive CD8+ T cells from blood, with Jurkat cell RNA spiked in. The sample's cell subset or site label, decoded: FACS-sorted CD8+CD4-CCR7+CD45RA+ naive T cells. These receptors originate from a human donor in good health. Some libraries in this study had Jurkat cell RNA spiked in.

This clonotype was counted ten times or more. This chain connects TRBV21-1 to TRBJ2-3; the D call in the table, TRBD1, was not verified against the DNA. TRBV21-1 is listed as a pseudogene. The CDR3 extends over 24 amino acids. The CDR3 region is CASSKEGQGKGSLAGRRSTDTQYF. The CDR3 DNA sequence: TGTGCCAGCAGCAAAGAGGGACAGGGGAAAGGATCATTGGCGGGGAGAAGAAGCACAGATACGCAGTATTTT.

This clonotype occurred many times. The chain joins TRBV12-3 or TRBV12-4 to TRBJ2-1; tentative D call: TRBD1 (5 bases). CDR3 length: 13 residues. The V end lost 6 bases, the J end lost 5 bases, and 11 bases lay between the germline ends. The CDR3 DNA reads TGTGCCAGCAGCCGTGGGGCAGACAATGAGCAGTTCTTC. Translation: CASSRGADNEQFF.

This clonotype was found many times. The genes are TRBV4-2 and TRBJ1-5, with a weak D call TRBD1 (6 bases). This CDR3 spans 16 amino acids. Germline CDR1 reads LGHNA; CDR2 reads YNFKEQ. V gave up 0 bases and J gave up 4 bases, with 13 bases separating them. The CDR3 DNA is TGTGCCAGCAGCCAAGAGAGGGGGACTCCAAATCAGCCCCAGCATTTT. It yields the protein CASSQERGTPNQPQHF.

This clonotype was found many times. The gene calls are TRBV19 and TRBJ2-7; 7 bases are a match to TRBD1. Trimming removed 9 bases from V and 0 bases from J; junction bases left unmatched: 8. From germline, CDR1 is LNHDA and CDR2 SQIVND (reference sequence). This CDR3 is 14 amino acids long. CDR3 region: CASSTTGSSYEQYF. CDR3 in DNA: TGTGCCAGCAGCACGACAGGGAGCTCCTACGAGCAGTACTTC. The variable domain in full, with the rest retrieved from reference TRBV19 and TRBJ2-7, is DGGITQSPKYLFRKEGQNVTLSCEQNLNHDAMYWYRQDPGQGLRLIYYSQIVNDFQKGDIAEGYSVSREKKESFPLTVTSAQKNPTAFYLCASSTTGSSYEQYFGPGTRLTVT.